The rows below give T cell receptor beta chains drawn from one sample of a study of T cell responses to AZD1222 COVID-19 vaccine. Repertoires were generated with immunoSEQ multiplex PCR, while TCRdb's copy carries only in-frame clones and drops some. This table has 100,000 to 150,000 clones, 70% to 90% appearing once. The sequencing used peripheral blood, collected on day 0 of AZD1222 vaccination. These TCRs come from an adult in good health. The CDR3 runs from the conserved cysteine through the conserved F or W. The D gene is left open where the match is weak. Clone size appears in some rows only: once, few, many, or a class for an expanded clone.

>.|.|TRBV7-9|TRBJ2-3
CASSYPGPPPSTDTQYF
TGTGCCAGCAGCTATCCGGGACCCCCACCTAGCACAGATACGCAGTATTTT
>.|.|TRBV7-2|TRBJ2-1
CASSLDLLRSNEQFF
TGTGCCAGCAGCTTAGACCTTCTTCGGAGCAATGAGCAGTTCTTC
>.|few|TRBV28|TRBJ2-7
CASRLSYEQYF
TGTGCCAGCAGACTGTCCTACGAGCAGTACTTC
>.|.|TRBV7-9|TRBJ1-1
CASSLTSGGVTEAFF
TGTGCCAGCAGCCTGACGTCCGGGGGGGTTACTGAAGCTTTCTTT
>TRBD2|.|TRBV18|TRBJ2-7
CASSLNSGGQNEQYF
TGTGCCAGCTCACTCAATAGCGGGGGTCAGAACGAGCAGTACTTC
>.|.|TRBV7-2|TRBJ2-5
CASSVGQNSVETQYF
TGTGCCAGCAGCGTGGGACAAAACTCCGTGGAGACCCAGTACTTC
>.|.|TRBV7-3|TRBJ2-2
CASSPPAGIAGELFF
TGTGCCAGCAGCCCCCCCGCAGGGATAGCCGGGGAGCTGTTTTTT
>TRBD1|.|TRBV19|TRBJ1-6
CASSMTGSSYNSPLHF
TGTGCCAGTAGTATGACAGGGAGCTCCTATAATTCACCCCTCCACTTT
>TRBD1|.|TRBV4-2|TRBJ1-1
CASITREGQGGRPEAFF
TGTGCCAGCATTACAAGAGAGGGGCAGGGGGGAAGACCTGAAGCTTTCTTT
>.|.|TRBV3-1/TRBV3-2|TRBJ1-2
CASSQGGAAYGYTF
TGTGCCAGCAGCCAAGGGGGTGCGGCTTATGGCTACACCTTC
>TRBD2|.|TRBV10-3|TRBJ2-7
CAIGKREPPYEQYF
TGTGCCATAGGGAAGCGGGAGCCCCCCTACGAGCAGTACTTC
>TRBD1|once|TRBV30|TRBJ1-2
CAWRAPSGTATYGYTF
TGTGCCTGGAGGGCGCCCTCCGGGACAGCAACTTATGGCTACACCTTC
>.|.|TRBV7-2|TRBJ2-5
CASSLAGRQETQYF
TGTGCCAGCAGCTTAGCCGGACGGCAAGAGACCCAGTACTTC
>TRBD2|.|TRBV5-6|TRBJ2-7
CASSSGTSNEQYF
TGTGCCAGCAGCTCGGGGACTAGTAACGAGCAGTACTTC
>.|once|TRBV19|TRBJ2-3
CASSIAGFTTDTQYF
TGTGCCAGTAGTATAGCGGGGTTCACCACAGATACGCAGTATTTT
>.|.|TRBV1|TRBJ1-2
CTSSQDPRHDGYTF
TGCACCAGCAGCCAAGACCCCAGACACGATGGCTACACCTTC
>.|.|TRBV5-6|TRBJ1-3
CASRFKQVSSGNTIYF
TGTGCCAGCAGATTCAAACAGGTGTCGTCTGGAAACACCATATATTTT
>TRBD1|.|TRBV27|TRBJ2-7
CASRTTGSYEQYF
TGTGCCAGCAGAACGACAGGGTCCTACGAGCAGTACTTC
>.|.|TRBV19|TRBJ2-5
CASTNQETQYF
TGTGCCAGTACTAACCAAGAGACCCAGTACTTC
>.|.|TRBV11-3|TRBJ1-1
CASSFGLKRAFF
TGTGCCAGCAGCTTCGGACTCAAGAGGGCTTTCTTT
>TRBD1|.|TRBV2|TRBJ1-2
CASSGDRNYGYTF
TGTGCCAGCAGTGGGGACAGAAACTATGGCTACACCTTC
>.|few|TRBV6-2/TRBV6-3|TRBJ1-1
CASSSPPKGHEAFF
TGTGCCAGCAGTTCACCCCCCAAGGGTCACGAAGCTTTCTTT
>.|.|TRBV15|TRBJ2-7
CATSRDSGFYEQYF
TGTGCCACCAGCAGAGATTCCGGATTTTACGAGCAGTACTTC
>.|.|TRBV9|TRBJ1-3
CASSPDAGNSGNTIYF
TGTGCCAGCAGCCCCGACGCGGGCAACTCTGGAAACACCATATATTTT
>.|.|TRBV4-3|TRBJ2-3
CASSQLTVGTDTQYF
TGCGCCAGCAGCCAACTGACCGTCGGCACAGATACGCAGTATTTT
>.|.|TRBV5-1|TRBJ1-4
CASAPYGNEKLFF
TGCGCCAGCGCACCCTACGGTAATGAAAAACTGTTTTTT
>TRBD2|few|TRBV5-1|TRBJ2-5
CASSLTGLAGSRAQYF
TGCGCCAGCAGCCTGACAGGACTAGCGGGGTCGAGGGCCCAGTACTTC
>TRBD1|.|TRBV4-1|TRBJ2-7
CASSQKQGADGYEQYF
TGCGCCAGCAGCCAGAAACAGGGGGCGGATGGCTACGAGCAGTACTTC
>.|.|TRBV24-1|TRBJ2-1
CATSQGGSYNEQFF
TGTGCCACCAGCCAGGGTGGCTCCTACAATGAGCAGTTCTTC
>.|.|TRBV27|TRBJ2-7
CASRPGGPNYEQYF
TGTGCCAGCAGACCCGGGGGACCAAACTACGAGCAGTACTTC
>TRBD2|.|TRBV7-2|TRBJ2-5
CASTGRGKTQYF
TGTGCCAGCACCGGGAGGGGAAAGACCCAGTACTTC
>.|.|TRBV6-5|TRBJ1-5
CASGGSWPQHF
TGTGCTTCGGGGGGTTCGTGGCCCCAGCATTTT
>.|.|TRBV24-1|TRBJ1-2
CATSDDAGLGYTF
TGTGCCACCAGTGATGACGCAGGGCTGGGCTACACCTTC
>.|.|TRBV15|TRBJ1-2
CATSTTLDGYTF
TGTGCCACCAGCACTACCCTTGATGGCTACACCTTC
>.|few|TRBV6-6|TRBJ1-5
CASNRGDSNQPQHF
TGTGCCAGCAATCGTGGGGACAGCAATCAGCCCCAGCATTTT
>TRBD2|few|TRBV14|TRBJ2-1
CASSQSIMGLGSSDEQFF
TGTGCCAGCAGCCAAAGCATTATGGGACTAGGGAGCTCGGATGAGCAGTTCTTC
>.|once|TRBV29-1|TRBJ1-2
CSVSYGYTF
TGCAGCGTCAGCTATGGCTACACCTTC
>TRBD2|few|TRBV7-9|TRBJ2-2
CASSPPGGPNTGELFF
TGTGCCAGCAGCCCCCCGGGGGGGCCGAACACCGGGGAGCTGTTTTTT
>.|.|TRBV6-5|TRBJ1-4
CASSPRPALNEKLFF
TGTGCCAGCAGTCCTCGGCCGGCCCTTAATGAAAAACTGTTTTTT
>.|.|TRBV28|TRBJ2-2
CASRDRHAGELFF
TGTGCCAGCAGGGATCGACACGCCGGGGAGCTGTTTTTT
>TRBD1|.|TRBV7-2|TRBJ2-5
CASSSRSRGLQETQYF
TGTGCCAGCAGCTCCCGATCTAGGGGGCTACAAGAGACCCAGTACTTC
>.|.|TRBV29-1|TRBJ2-7
CSVEFGQGKWEQYF
TGCAGCGTTGAGTTTGGGCAGGGGAAGTGGGAGCAGTACTTC
>.|many|TRBV7-8|TRBJ1-5
CASSLGGFNQPQHF
TGTGCCAGCAGCTTAGGAGGGTTCAATCAGCCCCAGCATTTT